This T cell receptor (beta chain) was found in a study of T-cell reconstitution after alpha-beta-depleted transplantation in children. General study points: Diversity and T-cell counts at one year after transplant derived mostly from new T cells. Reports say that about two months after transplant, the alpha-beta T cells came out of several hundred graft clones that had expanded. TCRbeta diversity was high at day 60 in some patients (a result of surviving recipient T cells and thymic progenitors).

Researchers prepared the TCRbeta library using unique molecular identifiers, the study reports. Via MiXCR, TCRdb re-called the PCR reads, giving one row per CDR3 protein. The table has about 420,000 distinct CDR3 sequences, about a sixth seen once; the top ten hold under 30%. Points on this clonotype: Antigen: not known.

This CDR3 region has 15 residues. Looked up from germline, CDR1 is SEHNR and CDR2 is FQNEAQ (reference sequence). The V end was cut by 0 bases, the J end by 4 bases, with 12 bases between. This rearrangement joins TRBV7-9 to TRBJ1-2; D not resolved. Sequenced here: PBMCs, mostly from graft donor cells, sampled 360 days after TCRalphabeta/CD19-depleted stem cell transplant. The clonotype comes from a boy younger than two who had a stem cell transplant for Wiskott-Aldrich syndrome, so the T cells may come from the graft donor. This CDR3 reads CASSLAVSGSYGYTF. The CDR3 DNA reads TGTGCCAGCAGCTTAGCAGTCAGCGGGAGCTATGGCTACACCTTC.